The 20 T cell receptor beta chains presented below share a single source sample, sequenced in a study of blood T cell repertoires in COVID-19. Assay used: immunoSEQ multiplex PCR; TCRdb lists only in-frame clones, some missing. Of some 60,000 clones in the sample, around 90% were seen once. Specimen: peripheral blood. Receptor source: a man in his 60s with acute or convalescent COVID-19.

CDR3 sequence reads: CAWRISGRTDTQYF. CDR3 DNA: TGTGCCTGGAGAATCAGCGGGAGGACAGATACGCAGTATTTT. The genes are TRBV30 and TRBJ2-3, with 9 bases fitting TRBD2. Germline V CDR1 and CDR2: GTSNPN, SVGIG (reference sequence). This CDR3 is 14 amino acids long. V gave up 3 bases and J gave up 3 bases; unmatched junction bases: 4.

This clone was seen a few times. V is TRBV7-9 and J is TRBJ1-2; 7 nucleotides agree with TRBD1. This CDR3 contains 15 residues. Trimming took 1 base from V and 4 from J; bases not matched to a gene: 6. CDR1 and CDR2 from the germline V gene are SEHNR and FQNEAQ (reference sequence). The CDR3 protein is CASSLGDSSIYGYTF. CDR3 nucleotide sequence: TGTGCCAGCAGCTTAGGGGACAGCTCAATCTATGGCTACACCTTC.

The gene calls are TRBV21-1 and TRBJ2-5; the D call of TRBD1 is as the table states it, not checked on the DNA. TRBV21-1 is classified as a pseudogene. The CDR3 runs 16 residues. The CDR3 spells CASSARDSFRQETQYF. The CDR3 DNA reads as TGTGCCAGCAGCGCACGGGACAGCTTTAGACAAGAGACCCAGTACTTC.

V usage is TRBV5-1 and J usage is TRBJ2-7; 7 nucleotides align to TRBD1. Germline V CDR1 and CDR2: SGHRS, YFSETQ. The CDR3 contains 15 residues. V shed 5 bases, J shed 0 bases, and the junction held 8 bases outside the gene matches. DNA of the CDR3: TGCGCCAGCAGACCTTCGACAGGGAGCTCCTACGAGCAGTACTTC. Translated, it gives CASRPSTGSSYEQYF.

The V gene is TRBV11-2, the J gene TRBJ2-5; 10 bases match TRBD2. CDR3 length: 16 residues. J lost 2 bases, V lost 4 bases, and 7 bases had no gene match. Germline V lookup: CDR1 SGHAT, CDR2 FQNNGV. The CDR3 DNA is TGTGCCAGCAGCTCGAGGACTAGCGGTATACAAGAGACCCAGTACTTC. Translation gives CASSSRTSGIQETQYF.

The CDR3 bases are TGCGCCAGCAGTGAGCTTATTAGGGGGACCCAGTACTTC. It codes for CASSELIRGTQYF. The chain combines TRBV10-1 with TRBJ2-5, with D possibly being TRBD1 (5 bases). This CDR3 is built from 13 residues. CDR1 is WNHNN, CDR2 SYGVQD, per germline (reference sequence). Deletions cut 2 bases from V and 7 bases from J, with 11 bases between.

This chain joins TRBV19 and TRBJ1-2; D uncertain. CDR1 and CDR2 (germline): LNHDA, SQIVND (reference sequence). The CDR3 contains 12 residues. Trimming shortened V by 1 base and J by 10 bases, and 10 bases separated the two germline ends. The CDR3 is CASSIGALAYTF. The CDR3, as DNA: TGTGCCAGTAGTATAGGTGCTTTGGCCTACACCTTC.

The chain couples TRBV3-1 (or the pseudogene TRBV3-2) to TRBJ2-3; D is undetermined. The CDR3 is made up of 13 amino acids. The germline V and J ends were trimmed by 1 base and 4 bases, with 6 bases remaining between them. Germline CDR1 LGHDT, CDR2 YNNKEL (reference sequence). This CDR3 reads CASSQGEADTQYF. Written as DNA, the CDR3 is TGTGCCAGCAGCCAAGGTGAGGCAGATACGCAGTATTTT.

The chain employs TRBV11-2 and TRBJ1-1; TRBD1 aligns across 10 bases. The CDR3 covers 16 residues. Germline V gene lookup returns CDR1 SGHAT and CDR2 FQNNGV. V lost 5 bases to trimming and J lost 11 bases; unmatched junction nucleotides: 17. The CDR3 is CASSPTAGTGTGAAFF. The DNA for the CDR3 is TGTGCCAGCAGCCCTACCGCGGGGACAGGGACAGGGGCGGCTTTCTTT.

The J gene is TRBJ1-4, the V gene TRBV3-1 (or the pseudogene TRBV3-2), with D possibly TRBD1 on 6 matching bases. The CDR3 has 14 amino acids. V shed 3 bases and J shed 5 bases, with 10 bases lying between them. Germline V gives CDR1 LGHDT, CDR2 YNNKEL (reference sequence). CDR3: CASSHRGTNEKLFF. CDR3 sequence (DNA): TGTGCCAGCAGCCACAGGGGCACGAATGAAAAACTGTTTTTT.

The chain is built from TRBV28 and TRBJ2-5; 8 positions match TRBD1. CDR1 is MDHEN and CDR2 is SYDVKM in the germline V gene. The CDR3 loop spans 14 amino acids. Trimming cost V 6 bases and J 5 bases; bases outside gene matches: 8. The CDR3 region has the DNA TGTGCCAGCAGCTGGACAGGGTTTGGGGAGACCCAGTACTTC. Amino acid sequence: CASSWTGFGETQYF.

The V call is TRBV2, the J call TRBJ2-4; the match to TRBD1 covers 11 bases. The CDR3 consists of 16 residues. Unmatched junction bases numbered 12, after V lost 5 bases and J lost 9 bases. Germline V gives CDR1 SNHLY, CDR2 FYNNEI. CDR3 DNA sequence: TGTGCCAGCAGTCCCCCTGGACAGGGGGCTCTTAGCATTCAGTACTTC. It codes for CASSPPGQGALSIQYF.

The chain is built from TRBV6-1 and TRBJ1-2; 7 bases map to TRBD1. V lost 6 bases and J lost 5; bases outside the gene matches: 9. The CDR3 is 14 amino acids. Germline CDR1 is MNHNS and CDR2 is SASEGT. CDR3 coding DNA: TGTGCCAGCAGCCCCGGGACAGTAATTTATGGCTACACCTTC. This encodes CASSPGTVIYGYTF.

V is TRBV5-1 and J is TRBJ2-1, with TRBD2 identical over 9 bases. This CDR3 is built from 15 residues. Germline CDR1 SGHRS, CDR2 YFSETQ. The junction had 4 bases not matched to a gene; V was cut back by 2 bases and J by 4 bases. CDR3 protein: CASSFLAGSYNEQFF. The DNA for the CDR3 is TGCGCCAGCAGCTTTCTAGCGGGATCGTACAATGAGCAGTTCTTC.

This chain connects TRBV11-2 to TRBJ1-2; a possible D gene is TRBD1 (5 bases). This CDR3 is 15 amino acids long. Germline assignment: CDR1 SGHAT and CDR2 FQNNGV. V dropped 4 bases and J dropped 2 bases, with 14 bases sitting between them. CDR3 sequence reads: CASSWGGRRNYGYTF. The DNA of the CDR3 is TGTGCCAGCAGCTGGGGGGGACGGAGAAACTATGGCTACACCTTC. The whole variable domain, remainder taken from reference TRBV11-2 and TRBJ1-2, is EAGVAQSPRYKIIEKRQSVAFWCNPISGHATLYWYQQILGQGPKLLIQFQNNGVVDDSQLPKDRFSAERLKGVDSTLKIQPAKLEDSAVYLCASSWGGRRNYGYTFGSGTRLTVV.

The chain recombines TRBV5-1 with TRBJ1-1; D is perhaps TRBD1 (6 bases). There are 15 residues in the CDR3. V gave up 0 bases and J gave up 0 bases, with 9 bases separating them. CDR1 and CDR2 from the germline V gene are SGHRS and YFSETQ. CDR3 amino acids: CASSLVQGMNTEAFF. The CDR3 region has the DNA TGCGCCAGCAGCTTGGTGCAGGGGATGAACACTGAAGCTTTCTTT.

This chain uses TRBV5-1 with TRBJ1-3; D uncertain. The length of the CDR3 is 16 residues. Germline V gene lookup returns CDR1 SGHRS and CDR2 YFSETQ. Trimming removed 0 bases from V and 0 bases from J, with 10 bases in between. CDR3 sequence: CASSLAEGSSGNTIYF. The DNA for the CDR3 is TGCGCCAGCAGCTTGGCCGAGGGATCCTCTGGAAACACCATATATTTT.

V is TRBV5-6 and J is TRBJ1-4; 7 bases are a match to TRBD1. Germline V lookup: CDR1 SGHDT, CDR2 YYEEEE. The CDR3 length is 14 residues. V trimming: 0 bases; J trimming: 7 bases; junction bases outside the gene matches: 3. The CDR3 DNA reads TGTGCCAGCAGCTTGGCGCAGGGGGTTGAAAAACTGTTTTTT. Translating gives CASSLAQGVEKLFF.

As DNA, the CDR3 is TGTGCCAGTAGTATAGTAGGGACAGGGCCGCAGCCCCAGCATTTT. Protein: CASSIVGTGPQPQHF. V is TRBV19 and J is TRBJ1-5; 9 bases agree with TRBD1. The CDR3 sequence is 15 residues long. The germline V gene encodes CDR1 LNHDA and CDR2 SQIVND (reference sequence). J gave up 7 bases and V 1 base, and 5 bases lay outside the gene matches.

CDR3 DNA sequence: TGCGCCAGCAGTGACAGACTAGCGGGATCAGGAACCGGGGAGCTGTTTTTT. This sequence encodes CASSDRLAGSGTGELFF. The gene calls are TRBV10-2 and TRBJ2-2; 11 positions match TRBD2. The V gene end was trimmed by 3 bases and the J gene end by 5 bases; junction bases not matched to a gene: 8. This CDR3 is built from 17 residues. Looked up from germline, CDR1 is WSHSY and CDR2 is SAAADI.